The 12 T cell receptor beta chains listed next were all sequenced from one sample in a study of blood T cells in healthy people across ages. Together with a sample-barcoded 5' primer, a J-beta primer mix was included in a second PCR lasting about 7 to 11 cycles. From the 5' RACE reads, TCRdb called clonotypes with MiXCR, one entry per CDR3 protein. The sample carries approximately 960,000 distinct CDR3 sequences, just under 30% recorded once. This same sample was also taken into another study, of T cells of mothers and their children.

Sequencing was done on a sample of blood. The receptors shown here come from a woman aged 40 to 55 in good health.

The rearrangement uses TRBV18 and TRBJ2-3, with 8 nucleotides matching TRBD2. This CDR3 is 18 amino acids long. Germline-derived CDR1 and CDR2 are KGHSH and LQKENI. The V segment lost 6 bases and the J segment 2 bases; nucleotides outside the gene matches: 16. The CDR3 protein is CASSRGTNGGATTDTQYF. DNA for the CDR3: TGTGCCAGCTCTCGAGGGACTAACGGGGGGGCCACCACAGATACGCAGTATTTT.

This clonotype has more than one count but fewer than ten. The rearrangement links TRBV21-1 to TRBJ1-2; whether TRBD1, the table's D call, matches the DNA was not checked. TRBV21-1 represents a pseudogene. The CDR3 is made up of 14 amino acids. In DNA, the CDR3 is TGTGCCAGCAGCATTTCCCCGGGCAGCTATGGCTACACCTTC. Translated, it gives CASSISPGSYGYTF.

This clonotype was picked up a small number of times. The rearrangement uses TRBV5-4 and TRBJ2-1, with 12 bases matching TRBD2. This CDR3 region has 14 residues. Germline assignment: CDR1 SGHNT and CDR2 YYREEE (reference sequence). J gave up 8 bases and V 4 bases, and 4 bases lay outside the gene matches. The CDR3 loop reads CASSRTSGVYEQFF. As DNA, the CDR3 is TGTGCCAGCAGCAGGACTAGCGGGGTCTATGAGCAGTTCTTC.

This clonotype has a count of ten or more. V and J are TRBV7-9 and TRBJ2-7, with 7 bases that match TRBD1. Germline CDR1 reads SEHNR; CDR2 reads FQNEAQ (reference sequence). J gave up 6 bases and V 1 base, and 6 bases lay outside the gene matches. CDR3 size: 14 residues. CDR3 in amino acids: CASSLGVGTAEQYF. The CDR3 coding sequence is TGTGCCAGCAGCTTAGGAGTTGGGACAGCCGAGCAGTACTTC.

This clonotype came up a few times. The chain couples TRBV5-1 to TRBJ1-5; D is perhaps TRBD1 (6 bases). CDR1 and CDR2 (germline): SGHRS, YFSETQ. The CDR3 contains 14 residues. Trimming took 0 bases from V and 6 from J, leaving 10 bases between them. CDR3 coding DNA: TGCGCCAGCAGCTTGGATGAAGGGGGTCAGCCCCAGCATTTT. It is translated as CASSLDEGGQPQHF.

Details on this clonotype: Sequence at one end of the junction differs from germline and may be a read error. This chain connects TRBV4-3 to TRBJ1-6, with 12 bases matching TRBD1. Germline-derived CDR1 and CDR2 are LGHNA and YSLEER. CDR3 length: 16 residues. The CDR3 protein is CASSQDGTGGSSPPHF. The CDR3 coding sequence is TGCGCCAGCAGCCAAGATGGGACAGGGGGCAGCTCACCCCCCCACTTT.

This clonotype was observed many times. The chain has TRBV4-1 and TRBJ2-7, with 7 bases fitting TRBD1. There are 18 residues in the CDR3. CDR1 MGHRA and CDR2 YSYEKL come from the germline V gene. J gave up 3 bases and V 0 bases, and 14 bases lay outside the gene matches. Written as DNA, the CDR3 is TGCGCCAGCAGCCAAGATCACCTCCAGACAGGGTCATACTACGAGCAGTACTTC. Translated, it gives CASSQDHLQTGSYYEQYF.

This clonotype was recorded only once. The chain employs TRBV7-2 and TRBJ2-2; TRBD1 matches 8 bases. The germline V gene has CDR1 SGHTA and CDR2 FQGNSA. V shed 2 bases and J 8 bases; nucleotides not matched to a gene: 7. The CDR3 has 15 residues. CDR3 in amino acids: CASSLNQGAAGELFF. CDR3 sequence (DNA): TGTGCCAGCAGCTTAAACCAGGGGGCAGCTGGGGAGCTGTTTTTT.

The rearrangement uses TRBV20-1 and TRBJ2-7, with D hard to call. Germline V gene sequence: CDR1 DFQATT, CDR2 SNEGSKA (reference sequence). The CDR3 sequence is 14 residues long. V shed 0 bases and J shed 5 bases, with 14 bases lying between them. CDR3 amino acids: CSARDGVGGHEQYF. The DNA for the CDR3 is TGCAGTGCTAGAGATGGGGTCGGCGGACACGAGCAGTACTTC.

The chain uses TRBV18 and TRBJ2-2, with TRBD2 as a possible D gene (6 bases). The CDR3 has 16 residues. Germline V CDR1 and CDR2: KGHSH, LQKENI. V was trimmed by 6 bases and J by 4 bases, leaving 18 bases between them. The CDR3 spells CASSPSPGGGTGELFF. CDR3 bases: TGTGCCAGCTCGCCATCCCCCGGGGGAGGCACCGGGGAGCTGTTTTTT.

The chain couples TRBV6-6 to TRBJ2-3; D possibly corresponds to TRBD2 (6 bases). The CDR3 runs 15 residues. Per the germline V gene, CDR1 is MNHNY and CDR2 is SVGAGI (reference sequence). The V end was cut by 5 bases, the J end by 2 bases, with 14 bases between. CDR3 DNA: TGTGCCAGCAGTCCGGGACTCATCAACACAGATACGCAGTATTTT. It translates to CASSPGLINTDTQYF.

As concerns this clonotype: A single base separates this from a much larger clone, so it may be a read error. V gene TRBV9 combines with J gene TRBJ1-2, with 8 bases lining up with TRBD1. Germline CDR1 SGDLS, CDR2 YYNGEE. This CDR3 spans 15 amino acids. CDR3 sequence reads: CAGSVKGQGEDGYTF. The DNA for the CDR3 is TGTGCCGGCAGCGTGAAAGGACAGGGAGAAGATGGCTACACCTTC.